This record looks at one T cell receptor (beta chain) sequence and its context. Its antigen is currently unknown. TCR beta was sequenced from blood CD8+ and CD4+ T cells. The sample is drawn from a study of CD8 T cells in Susac syndrome. Findings of the study overall: As acknowledged by the study, its TCR sequencing and HLA analysis included a relatively small number of individuals.

The V end was cut by 2 bases, the J end by 3 bases, with 7 bases between. Germline CDR1 and CDR2: MNHEY and SVGAGI. The CDR3 is 13 residues long. An input of about 0.5 to 1 ug of RNA was subjected to reverse transcription using random hexamers. The CDR3 of TCR beta was amplified by immunoSEQ multiplex PCR across 54 Vbeta and 13 Jbeta. MiXCR, run by TCRdb on the immunoSEQ multiplex PCR reads, gives a single entry per CDR3 protein. The sample consists of under 200,000 distinct CDR3 sequences, 85% to 95% of them appearing once. The sample consisted of CD4+ T cells from PBMCs. V gene TRBV6-5 combines with J gene TRBJ2-5; possibly TRBD1 for D (5 bases). The receptor comes from a human donor with Susac syndrome. As DNA, the CDR3 is TGTGCCAGCAGTTACCCAGGGAAAGAGACCCAGTACTTC. As protein: CASSYPGKETQYF.